This T cell receptor (beta chain) appears in the sequencing data of a study of cytomegalovirus exposure and HLA in healthy donors. Study results and limitations: When presence/absence was analysed, sequencing depth was taken to be roughly uniform across donors. As confirmed in vitro, a few CMV-associated chains were specific for CMV antigens. In a later analysis, HLA-associated beta chains showed higher expansion and lower generation probabilities than comparable chains.

V was shortened by 4 bases and J by 0 bases, with 10 bases between the two germline ends. The germline V gene has CDR1 SGDLS and CDR2 YYNGEE. This CDR3 spans 14 amino acids. The PCR contained 60 Vbeta and 13 Jbeta primers. Repertoires were generated with immunoSEQ multiplex PCR, while TCRdb's copy carries only in-frame clones and drops some. The sample data list about 150,000 clones. Participants comprised healthy donors of bone marrow. Details on this clone: As yet, its antigen is unknown.

The clonotype comes from a woman aged 50 to 65 in good health and CMV-seronegative. V usage is TRBV9 and J usage is TRBJ1-1; the D gene is possibly TRBD1 (5 bases). The material sequenced was PBMCs. In DNA, the CDR3 is TGTGCCAGCAGCTTCACAGGAATGAACACTGAAGCTTTCTTT. Protein: CASSFTGMNTEAFF.